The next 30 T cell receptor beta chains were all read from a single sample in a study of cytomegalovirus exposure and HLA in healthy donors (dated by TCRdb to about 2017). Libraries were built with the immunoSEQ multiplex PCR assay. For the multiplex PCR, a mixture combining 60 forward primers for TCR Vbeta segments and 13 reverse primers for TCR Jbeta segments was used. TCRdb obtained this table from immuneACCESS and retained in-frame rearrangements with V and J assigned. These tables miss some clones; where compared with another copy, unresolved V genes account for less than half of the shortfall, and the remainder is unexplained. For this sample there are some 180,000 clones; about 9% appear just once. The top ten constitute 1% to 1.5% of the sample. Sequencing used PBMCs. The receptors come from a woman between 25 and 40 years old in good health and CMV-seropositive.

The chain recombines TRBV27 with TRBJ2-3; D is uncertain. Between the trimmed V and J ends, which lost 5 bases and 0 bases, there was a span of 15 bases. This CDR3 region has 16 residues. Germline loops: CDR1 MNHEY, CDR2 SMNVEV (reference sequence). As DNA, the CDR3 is TGTGCCAGCAGTCACAGACCGCAACCGAGCACAGATACGCAGTATTTT. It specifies CASSHRPQPSTDTQYF.

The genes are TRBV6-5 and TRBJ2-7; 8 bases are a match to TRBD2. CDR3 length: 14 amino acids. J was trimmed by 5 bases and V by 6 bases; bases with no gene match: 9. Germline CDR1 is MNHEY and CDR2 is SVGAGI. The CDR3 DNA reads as TGTGCCAGCAGCCCCGGGGGGGCGGAGAACGAGCAGTACTTC. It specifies CASSPGGAENEQYF.

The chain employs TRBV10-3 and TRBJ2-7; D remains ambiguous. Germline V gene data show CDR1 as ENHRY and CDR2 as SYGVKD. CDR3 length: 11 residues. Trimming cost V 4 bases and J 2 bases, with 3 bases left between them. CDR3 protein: CAISGPYEQYF. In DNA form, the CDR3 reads TGTGCCATCAGTGGGCCCTACGAGCAGTACTTC.

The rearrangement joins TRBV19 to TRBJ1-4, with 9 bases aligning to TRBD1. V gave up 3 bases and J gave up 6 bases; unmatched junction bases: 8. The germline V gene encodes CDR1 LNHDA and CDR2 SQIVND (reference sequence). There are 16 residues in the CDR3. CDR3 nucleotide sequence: TGTGCCAGTAGTATCATCCCGGGACAGGGATATGAAAAACTGTTTTTT. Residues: CASSIIPGQGYEKLFF. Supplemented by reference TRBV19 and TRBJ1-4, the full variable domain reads DGGITQSPKYLFRKEGQNVTLSCEQNLNHDAMYWYRQDPGQGLRLIYYSQIVNDFQKGDIAEGYSVSREKKESFPLTVTSAQKNPTAFYLCASSIIPGQGYEKLFFGSGTQLSVL.

The CDR3 region has the DNA TGTGCCAGCAGGGGCGGGAGCTCCTACGAGCAGTACTTC. Its protein is CASRGGSSYEQYF. The chain links TRBV27 to TRBJ2-7, with 7 bases aligning to TRBD2. The trim removed 6 bases at V and 0 bases at J, leaving 2 bases unmatched. The CDR3 runs to 13 residues. Germline CDR1 MNHEY, CDR2 SMNVEV (reference sequence).

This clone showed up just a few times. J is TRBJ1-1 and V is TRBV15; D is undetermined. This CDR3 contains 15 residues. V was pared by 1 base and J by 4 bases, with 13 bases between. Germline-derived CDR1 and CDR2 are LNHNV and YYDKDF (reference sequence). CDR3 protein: CATSRGLVASTEAFF. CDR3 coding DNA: TGTGCCACCAGCAGAGGTTTGGTGGCCTCCACTGAAGCTTTCTTT. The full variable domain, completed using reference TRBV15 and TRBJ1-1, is DAMVIQNPRYQVTQFGKPVTLSCSQTLNHNVMYWYQQKSSQAPKLLFHYYDKDFNNEADTPDNFQSRRPNTSFCFLDIRSPGLGDTAMYLCATSRGLVASTEAFFGQGTRLTVV.

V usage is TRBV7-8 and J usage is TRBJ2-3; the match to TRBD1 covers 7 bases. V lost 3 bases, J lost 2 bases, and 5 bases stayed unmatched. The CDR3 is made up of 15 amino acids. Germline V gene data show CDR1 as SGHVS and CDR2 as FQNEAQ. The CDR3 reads CASSFRGQYTDTQYF. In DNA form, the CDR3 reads TGTGCCAGCAGCTTCCGGGGACAGTACACAGATACGCAGTATTTT.

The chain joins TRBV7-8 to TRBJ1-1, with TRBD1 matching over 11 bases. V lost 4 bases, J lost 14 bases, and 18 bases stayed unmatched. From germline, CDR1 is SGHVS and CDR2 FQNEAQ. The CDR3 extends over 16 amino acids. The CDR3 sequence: CASSYLRTGGAYKYFF. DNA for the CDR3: TGTGCCAGCAGCTACCTCCGGACAGGGGGCGCTTATAAGTACTTCTTT.

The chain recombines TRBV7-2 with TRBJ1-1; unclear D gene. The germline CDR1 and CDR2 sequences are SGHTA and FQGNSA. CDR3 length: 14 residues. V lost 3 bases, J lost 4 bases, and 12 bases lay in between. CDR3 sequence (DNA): TGTGCCAGCAGCTTCAGTTCCTTCACCACTGAAGCTTTCTTT. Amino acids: CASSFSSFTTEAFF.

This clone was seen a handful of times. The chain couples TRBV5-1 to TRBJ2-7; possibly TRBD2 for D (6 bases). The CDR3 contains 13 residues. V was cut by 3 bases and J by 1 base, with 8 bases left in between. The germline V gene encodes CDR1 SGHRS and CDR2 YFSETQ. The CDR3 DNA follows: TGCGCCAGCAGCTGGGGGACTTCCTACGAGCAGTACTTC. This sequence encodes CASSWGTSYEQYF.

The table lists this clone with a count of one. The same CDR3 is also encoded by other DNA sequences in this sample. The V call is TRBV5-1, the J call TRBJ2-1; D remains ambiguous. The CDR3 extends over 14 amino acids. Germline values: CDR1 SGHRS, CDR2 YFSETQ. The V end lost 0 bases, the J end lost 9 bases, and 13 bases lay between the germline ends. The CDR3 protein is CASSLDINEVEQFF. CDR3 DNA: TGCGCCAGCAGCTTGGACATAAACGAGGTTGAGCAGTTCTTC.

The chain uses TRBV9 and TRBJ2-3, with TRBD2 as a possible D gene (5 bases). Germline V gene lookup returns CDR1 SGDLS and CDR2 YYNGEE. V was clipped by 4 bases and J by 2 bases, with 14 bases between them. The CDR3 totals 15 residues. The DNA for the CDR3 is TGTGCCAGCAGCCCCCAAACGGGATTCACAGATACGCAGTATTTT. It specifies CASSPQTGFTDTQYF.

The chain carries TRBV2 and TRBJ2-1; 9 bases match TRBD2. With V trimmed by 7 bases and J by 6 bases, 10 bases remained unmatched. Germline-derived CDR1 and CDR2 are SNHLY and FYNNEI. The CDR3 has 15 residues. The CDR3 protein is CASNLAGAPSNEQFF. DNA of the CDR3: TGTGCCAGCAATTTAGCGGGAGCCCCTTCCAATGAGCAGTTCTTC.

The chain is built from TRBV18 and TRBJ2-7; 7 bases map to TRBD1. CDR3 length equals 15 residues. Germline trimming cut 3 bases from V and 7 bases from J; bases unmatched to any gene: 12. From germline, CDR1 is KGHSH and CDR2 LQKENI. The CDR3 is CASSPPETGPREQYF. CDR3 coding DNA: TGTGCCAGCTCACCCCCCGAGACAGGGCCTCGAGAGCAGTACTTC.

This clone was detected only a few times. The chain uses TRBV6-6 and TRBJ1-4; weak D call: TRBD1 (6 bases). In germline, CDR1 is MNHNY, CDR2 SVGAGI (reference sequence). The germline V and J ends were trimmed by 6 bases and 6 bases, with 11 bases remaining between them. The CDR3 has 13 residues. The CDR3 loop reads CASSDRPHEKLFF. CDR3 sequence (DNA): TGTGCCAGCAGCGACAGGCCCCATGAAAAACTGTTTTTT.

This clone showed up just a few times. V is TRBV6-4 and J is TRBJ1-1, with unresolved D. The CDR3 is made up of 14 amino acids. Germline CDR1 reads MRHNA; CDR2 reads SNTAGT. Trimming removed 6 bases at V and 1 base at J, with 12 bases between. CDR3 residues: CASRPDYGNTEAFF. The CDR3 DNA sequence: TGTGCCAGCAGACCGGACTATGGGAACACTGAAGCTTTCTTT.

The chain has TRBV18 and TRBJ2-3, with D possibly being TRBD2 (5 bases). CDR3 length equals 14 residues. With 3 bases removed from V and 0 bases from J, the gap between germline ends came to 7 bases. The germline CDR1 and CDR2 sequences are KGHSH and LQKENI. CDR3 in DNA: TGTGCCAGCTCACCTAGGACTAGCACAGATACGCAGTATTTT. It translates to CASSPRTSTDTQYF.

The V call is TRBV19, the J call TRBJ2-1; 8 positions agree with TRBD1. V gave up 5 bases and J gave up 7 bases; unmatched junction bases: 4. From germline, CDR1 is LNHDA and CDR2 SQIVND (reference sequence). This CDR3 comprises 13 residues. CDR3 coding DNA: TGTGCCAGTAGTTCGTGGACAGGGAATGAGCAGTTCTTC. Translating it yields CASSSWTGNEQFF.

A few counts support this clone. CDR3 residues: CASSHRQGYTF. The DNA of the CDR3 is TGCGCCAGCAGCCATAGACAGGGCTACACCTTC. The V gene is TRBV4-1, the J gene TRBJ1-2; a weak D match, TRBD1 (5 bases). V shed 3 bases and J shed 8 bases, with 7 bases lying between them. This CDR3 is 11 amino acids long. Germline CDR1 MGHRA, CDR2 YSYEKL.

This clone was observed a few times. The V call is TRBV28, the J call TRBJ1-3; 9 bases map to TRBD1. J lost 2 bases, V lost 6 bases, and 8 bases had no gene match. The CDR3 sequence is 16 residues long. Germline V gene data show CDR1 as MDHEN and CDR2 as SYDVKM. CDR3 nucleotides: TGTGCCAGCAGATACCGGGACAGGGAAACTGGAAACACCATATATTTT. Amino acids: CASRYRDRETGNTIYF. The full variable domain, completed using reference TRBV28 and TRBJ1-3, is DVKVTQSSRYLVKRTGEKVFLECVQDMDHENMFWYRQDPGLGLRLIYFSYDVKMKEKGDIPEGYSVSREKKERFSLILESASTNQTSMYLCASRYRDRETGNTIYFGEGSWLTVV.

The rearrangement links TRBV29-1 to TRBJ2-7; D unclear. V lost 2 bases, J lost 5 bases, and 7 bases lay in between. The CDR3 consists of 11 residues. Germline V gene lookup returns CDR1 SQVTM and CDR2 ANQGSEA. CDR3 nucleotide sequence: TGCAGCGTTGAACACGAGCACGAGCAGTACTTC. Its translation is CSVEHEHEQYF.

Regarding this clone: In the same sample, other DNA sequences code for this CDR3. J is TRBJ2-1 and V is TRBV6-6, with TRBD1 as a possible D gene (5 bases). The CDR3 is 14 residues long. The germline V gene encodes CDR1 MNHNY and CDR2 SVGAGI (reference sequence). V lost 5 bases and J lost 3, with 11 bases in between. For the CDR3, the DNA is TGTGCCAGCAGTCGAGGTAGGGGCTACAATGAGCAGTTCTTC. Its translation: CASSRGRGYNEQFF.

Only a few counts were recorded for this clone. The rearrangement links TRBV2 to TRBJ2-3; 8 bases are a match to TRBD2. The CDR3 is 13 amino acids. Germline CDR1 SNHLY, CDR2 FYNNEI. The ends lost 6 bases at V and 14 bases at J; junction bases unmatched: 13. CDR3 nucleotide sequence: TGTGCCAGCAGCCCGACCGGGGGGGGAAATCGGTATTTT. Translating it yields CASSPTGGGNRYF. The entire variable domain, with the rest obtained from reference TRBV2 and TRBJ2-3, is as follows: EPEVTQTPSHQVTQMGQEVILRCVPISNHLYFYWYRQILGQKVEFLVSFYNNEISEKSEIFDDQFSVERPDGSNFTLKIRSTKLEDSAMYFCASSPTGGGNRYFGPGTRLTVL.

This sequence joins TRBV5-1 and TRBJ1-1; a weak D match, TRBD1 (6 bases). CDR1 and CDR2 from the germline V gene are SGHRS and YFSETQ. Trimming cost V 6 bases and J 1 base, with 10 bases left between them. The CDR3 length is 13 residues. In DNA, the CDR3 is TGCGCCAGCAACAGGGATGGGAACACTGAAGCTTTCTTT. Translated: CASNRDGNTEAFF.

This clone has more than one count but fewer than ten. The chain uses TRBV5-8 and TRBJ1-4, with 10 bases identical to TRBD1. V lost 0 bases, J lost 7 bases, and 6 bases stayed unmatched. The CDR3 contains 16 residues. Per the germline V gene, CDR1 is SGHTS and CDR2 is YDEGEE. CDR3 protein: CASSLGQGALGEKLFF. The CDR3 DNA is TGTGCCAGCAGCTTGGGACAGGGGGCCCTAGGTGAAAAACTGTTTTTT.

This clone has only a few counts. CDR3 coding DNA: TGCGCCAGCAGCATGGGACCCGGGGGCACTGAAGCTTTCTTT. Translating it yields CASSMGPGGTEAFF. This sequence joins TRBV5-1 and TRBJ1-1, with D perhaps matching TRBD1 (5 bases). CDR3 size: 14 residues. V was pared by 4 bases and J by 4 bases, with 14 bases between. Germline CDR1 SGHRS, CDR2 YFSETQ.

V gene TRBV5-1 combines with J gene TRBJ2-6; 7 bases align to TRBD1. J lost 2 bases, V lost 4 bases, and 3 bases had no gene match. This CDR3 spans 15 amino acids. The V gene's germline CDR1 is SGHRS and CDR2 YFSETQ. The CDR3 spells CASSPTGAGANVLTF. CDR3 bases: TGCGCCAGCAGCCCTACAGGGGCTGGGGCCAACGTCCTGACTTTC.

The CDR3 loop is CAWSEGNPGAEAFF. For the CDR3, the DNA is TGTGCCTGGAGTGAAGGGAACCCGGGGGCTGAAGCTTTCTTT. The chain links TRBV30 to TRBJ1-1, with a possible D match to TRBD1 (5 bases). CDR1 GTSNPN and CDR2 SVGIG come from the germline V gene (reference sequence). The length of the CDR3 is 14 residues. Trimming stripped 1 base from V and 6 bases from J, with 15 bases between.

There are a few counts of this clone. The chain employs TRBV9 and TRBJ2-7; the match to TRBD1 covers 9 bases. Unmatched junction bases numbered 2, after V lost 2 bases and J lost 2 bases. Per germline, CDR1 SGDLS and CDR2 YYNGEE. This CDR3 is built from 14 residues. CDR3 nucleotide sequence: TGTGCCAGCAGCGTGGGACAGGGTCCCTACGAGCAGTACTTC. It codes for CASSVGQGPYEQYF.

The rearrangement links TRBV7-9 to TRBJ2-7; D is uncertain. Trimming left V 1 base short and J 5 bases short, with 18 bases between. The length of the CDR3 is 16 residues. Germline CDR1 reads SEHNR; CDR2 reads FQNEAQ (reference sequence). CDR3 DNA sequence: TGTGCCAGCAGCTTAGGACTTTCGAACCCGGCCAACGAGCAGTACTTC. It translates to CASSLGLSNPANEQYF. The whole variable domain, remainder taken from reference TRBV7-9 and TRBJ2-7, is DTGVSQNPRHKITKRGQNVTFRCDPISEHNRLYWYRQTLGQGPEFLTYFQNEAQLEKSRLLSDRFSAERPKGSFSTLEIQRTEQGDSAMYLCASSLGLSNPANEQYFGPGTRLTVT.